Reported below is one T cell receptor (beta chain). As yet, its antigen is unknown. A much larger clone differs from this one at a single base, so this may be a read error. This CDR3 has 13 residues. In germline, CDR1 is ENHRY, CDR2 SYGVKD. The V and J ends lost 6 bases and 2 bases respectively, with 8 bases between them. Time point defined: sample taken at primary tumor resection. Sequencing covered unsorted whole RNA taken from tumor, nontumor lung or frozen PBMC. This record comes from a study of spatial heterogeneity in lung cancer. Study overall: Unique TCR and UMI combinations averaged more than ten appearances each in raw reads. Study results and caveats: Blood contained ubiquitous expanded tumor TCRs more at resection than at follow-up.

Unique molecular identifiers tagged every individual TCR cDNA molecule. MiXCR was run by TCRdb on the 5' RACE reads, yielding one entry per CDR3 protein. The sample holds fewer than 45,000 distinct CDR3 sequences, 7% to 7.5% seen once. The sample consisted of PBMCs, taken at surgery. This clonotype originated in a female donor with early-stage non-small cell lung cancer. V gene TRBV10-3 combines with J gene TRBJ1-5, with D hard to call. CDR3 residues: CAISGLGNQPQHF. Written as DNA, the CDR3 is TGTGCCATCAGCGGACTGGGCAATCAGCCCCAGCATTTT.